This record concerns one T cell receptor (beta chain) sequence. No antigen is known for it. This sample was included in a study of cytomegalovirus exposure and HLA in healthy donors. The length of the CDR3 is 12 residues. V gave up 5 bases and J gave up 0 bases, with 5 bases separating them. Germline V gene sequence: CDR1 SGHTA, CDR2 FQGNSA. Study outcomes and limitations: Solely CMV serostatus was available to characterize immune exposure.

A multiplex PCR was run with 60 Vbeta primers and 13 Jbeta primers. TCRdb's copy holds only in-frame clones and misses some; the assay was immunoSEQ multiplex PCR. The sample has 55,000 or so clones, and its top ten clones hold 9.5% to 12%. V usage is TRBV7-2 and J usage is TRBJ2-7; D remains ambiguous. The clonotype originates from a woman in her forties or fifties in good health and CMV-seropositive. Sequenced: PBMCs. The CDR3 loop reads CASSTSSYEQYF. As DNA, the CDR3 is TGTGCCAGCAGCACGAGCTCCTACGAGCAGTACTTC.